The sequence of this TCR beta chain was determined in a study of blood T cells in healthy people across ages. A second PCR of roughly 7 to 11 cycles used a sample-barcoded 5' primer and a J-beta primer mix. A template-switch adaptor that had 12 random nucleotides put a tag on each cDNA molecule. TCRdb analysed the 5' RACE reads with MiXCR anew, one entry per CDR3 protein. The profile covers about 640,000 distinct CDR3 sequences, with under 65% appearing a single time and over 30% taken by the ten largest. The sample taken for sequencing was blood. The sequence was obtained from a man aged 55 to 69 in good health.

CDR3 DNA: TGTGCCAGCAGTGATGGGGAATTCGGCGGGGAGCTGTTTTTT. Its translation: CASSDGEFGGELFF. V and J are TRBV6-1 and TRBJ2-2, with D hard to call. Between the trimmed V and J ends, which lost 3 bases and 7 bases, there was a span of 12 bases. There are 14 residues in the CDR3. Germline V gives CDR1 MNHNS, CDR2 SASEGT.